Included here is one T cell receptor beta chain sequence, with context. Sequencing used immunoSEQ multiplex PCR; TCRdb keeps in-frame clones, though not all of them. The table has over 200,000 clones, roughly 85% seen once. The data originate from a study of blood T cell repertoires in COVID-19. The germline V gene encodes CDR1 SEHNR and CDR2 FQNEAQ (reference sequence). The germline V and J ends were trimmed by 4 bases and 11 bases, with 21 bases remaining between them. The CDR3 contains 15 residues. The rearrangement links TRBV7-9 to TRBJ1-5; tentative D call: TRBD1 (6 bases). Specimen: PBMCs or T cells enriched from blood (not recorded which). This receptor was obtained from a man aged 30-40 years who had recovered from COVID-19. The CDR3 DNA is TGTGCCAGCAGCTCGACGACAGCGCAGAGGGGGTCCCAGCATTTT. Protein: CASSSTTAQRGSQHF.